This T cell receptor beta chain was identified in a study of cytomegalovirus exposure and HLA in healthy donors. The CDR3 totals 14 residues. Trimming removed 5 bases at V and 5 bases at J, with 15 bases between. The V gene's germline CDR1 is MNHEY and CDR2 SVGAGI. The method was immunoSEQ multiplex PCR; TCRdb's version includes in-frame clones alone and lacks a portion of them. The sample lists fewer than 250,000 clones; 65% to 85% were seen once. This clone was seen only once. This chain connects TRBV6-5 to TRBJ1-1; TRBD1 is a possible D gene (5 bases). The receptor was isolated from a woman aged 25 to 45 in good health and CMV-seropositive. The sequenced sample consisted of PBMCs. This chain's CDR3 is CASSGGGLRTEAFF. CDR3 in DNA: TGTGCCAGCAGTGGGGGGGGACTTCGAACTGAAGCTTTCTTT.